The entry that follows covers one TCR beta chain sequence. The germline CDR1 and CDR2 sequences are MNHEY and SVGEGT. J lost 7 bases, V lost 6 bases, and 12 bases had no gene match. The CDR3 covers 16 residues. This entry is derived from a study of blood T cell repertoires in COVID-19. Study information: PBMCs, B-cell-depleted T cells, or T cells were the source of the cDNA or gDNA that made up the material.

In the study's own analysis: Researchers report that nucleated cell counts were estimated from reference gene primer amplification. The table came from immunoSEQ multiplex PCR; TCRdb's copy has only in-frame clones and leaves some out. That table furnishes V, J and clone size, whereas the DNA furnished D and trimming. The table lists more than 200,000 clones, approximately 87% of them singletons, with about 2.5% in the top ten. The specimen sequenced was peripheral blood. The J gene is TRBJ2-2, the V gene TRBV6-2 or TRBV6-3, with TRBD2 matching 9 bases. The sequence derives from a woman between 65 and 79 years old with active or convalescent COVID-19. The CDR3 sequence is CASSHTRGGPIGELFF. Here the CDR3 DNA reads TGTGCCAGCAGCCACACGCGGGGGGGGCCCATCGGGGAGCTGTTTTTT.